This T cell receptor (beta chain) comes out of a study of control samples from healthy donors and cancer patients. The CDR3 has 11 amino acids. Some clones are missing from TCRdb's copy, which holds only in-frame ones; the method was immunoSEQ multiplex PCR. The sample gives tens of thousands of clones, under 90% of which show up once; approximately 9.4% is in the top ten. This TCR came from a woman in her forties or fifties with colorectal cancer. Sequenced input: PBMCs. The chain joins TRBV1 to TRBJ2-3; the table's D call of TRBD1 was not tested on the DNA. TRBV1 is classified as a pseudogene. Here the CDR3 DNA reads TGCACCGAACAGGGGTCAGATACGCAGTATTTT. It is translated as CTEQGSDTQYF.